These 22 T cell receptor beta chains were sequenced from one sample in a study of STAT3 mutations in large granular lymphocyte leukemia. General study results and limits: Every T-LGLL patient had at least one immunodominant TCRbeta clonotype.

Assay: immunoSEQ multiplex PCR; the TCRdb copy retains only in-frame clones and omits some. The sample consists of over 30,000 clones, about 88% of them appearing once. These TCRs are of unknown antigen specificity. The source material was PBMCs. Receptors originate from a human donor with T large granular lymphocyte leukemia. Some clones in this sample may be carry-over from other donors' samples.

The V gene is TRBV7-9, the J gene TRBJ2-7; a possible D gene is TRBD1 (5 bases). The CDR3 sequence is 14 residues long. Germline CDR1 reads SEHNR; CDR2 reads FQNEAQ (reference sequence). The V end lost 2 bases, the J end lost 4 bases, and 12 bases lay between the germline ends. CDR3 protein: CASSLQGLVYEQYF. CDR3 coding DNA: TGTGCCAGCAGCTTACAGGGCCTCGTGTACGAGCAGTACTTC.

This clone was recorded only once. V usage is TRBV4-2 and J usage is TRBJ1-4, with D maybe TRBD1 (6 bases). The V gene's germline CDR1 is LGHNA and CDR2 YNFKEQ. This CDR3 has 17 amino acids. Trimming pared 0 bases from V and 8 bases from J, leaving 19 bases between. The CDR3 loop reads CASSQDPGRTQGEKLFF. The CDR3 DNA follows: TGTGCCAGCAGCCAAGATCCTGGCCGAACGCAGGGGGAAAAACTGTTTTTT.

This chain uses TRBV5-1 with TRBJ2-5; D remains ambiguous. CDR1 SGHRS and CDR2 YFSETQ come from the germline V gene. The CDR3 is made up of 15 amino acids. Trimming stripped 2 bases from V and 3 bases from J, with 14 bases between. CDR3 protein: CASSFSARAEETQYF. CDR3 DNA sequence: TGCGCCAGCAGCTTTTCGGCCCGGGCGGAAGAGACCCAGTACTTC.

This CDR3 reads CASSGLGSSYEQYF. The CDR3, as DNA: TGTGCCAGCAGCGGACTAGGATCCTCCTACGAGCAGTACTTC. This chain connects TRBV9 to TRBJ2-7; a possible D gene is TRBD2 (6 bases). Germline V CDR1 and CDR2: SGDLS, YYNGEE. The V end lost 3 bases, the J end lost 0 bases, and 10 bases lay between the germline ends. The CDR3 is 14 amino acids.

This clone has only one observation. The rearrangement joins TRBV5-1 to TRBJ1-3; possibly TRBD1 for D (5 bases). Germline CDR1 reads SGHRS; CDR2 reads YFSETQ. The CDR3 spans 16 residues. V lost 0 bases to trimming and J lost 0 bases, with 10 bases between them. CDR3 residues: CASSLAPDSSGNTIYF. The CDR3 DNA is TGCGCCAGCAGCTTGGCCCCCGACAGCTCTGGAAACACCATATATTTT.

This sequence joins TRBV6-5 and TRBJ2-7; the D is unclear. The germline V gene has CDR1 MNHEY and CDR2 SVGAGI. The germline V and J ends were trimmed by 0 bases and 6 bases, with 9 bases remaining between them. The CDR3 is 13 amino acids. CDR3 region: CASSYSGESEQYV. CDR3 coding DNA: TGTGCCAGCAGTTACTCTGGCGAGAGCGAGCAGTACGTC.

The chain is built from TRBV14 and TRBJ1-6; a weak D match, TRBD1 (5 bases). Trimming stripped 5 bases from V and 8 bases from J, with 16 bases between. The CDR3 loop spans 15 amino acids. Germline CDR1 is SGHDN and CDR2 is FVKESK. CDR3 bases: TGTGCCAGCAGCAAAACCGGGACCCAGGATTCACCCCTCCACTTT. Protein product: CASSKTGTQDSPLHF.

J is TRBJ2-1 and V is TRBV18; the D is unclear. The CDR3 totals 17 residues. CDR1 KGHSH and CDR2 LQKENI come from the germline V gene. With 2 bases removed from V and 5 bases from J, the gap between germline ends came to 19 bases. CDR3 residues: CASSPGPQRSSDNEQFF. CDR3 nucleotides: TGTGCCAGCTCACCAGGCCCCCAAAGGTCCTCGGACAATGAGCAGTTCTTC.

The chain recombines TRBV5-4 with TRBJ2-5; D is perhaps TRBD2 (6 bases). V was trimmed by 7 bases and J by 4 bases, leaving 26 bases between them. There are 17 residues in the CDR3. Germline assignment: CDR1 SGHNT and CDR2 YYREEE (reference sequence). Here the CDR3 reads CASRRSLGARGLETQYF. The CDR3 nucleotides are TGTGCCAGCCGCCGGAGCCTCGGAGCGCGGGGTTTAGAGACCCAGTACTTC.

The J gene is TRBJ2-2, the V gene TRBV28; 7 bases line up with TRBD1. V dropped 3 bases and J dropped 4; count of bases not matched to a gene: 5. This CDR3 region has 15 residues. CDR1 MDHEN and CDR2 SYDVKM come from the germline V gene. As DNA, the CDR3 is TGTGCCAGCAGTTTCTACAGGGGCGGCACCGGGGAGCTGTTTTTT. Protein sequence: CASSFYRGGTGELFF.

The chain uses TRBV7-9 and TRBJ2-5; D uncertain. With 10 bases removed from V and 4 bases from J, the gap between germline ends came to 22 bases. This CDR3 is 15 amino acids long. Looked up from germline, CDR1 is SEHNR and CDR2 is FQNEAQ (reference sequence). Written as DNA, the CDR3 is TGTGCCACCGATCATTACTCATATTGGGGAGAGACCCAGTACTTC. Its translation is CATDHYSYWGETQYF. Using reference TRBV7-9 and TRBJ2-5 for the parts outside the CDR3, the full variable domain is DTGVSQNPRHKITKRGQNVTFRCDPISEHNRLYWYRQTLGQGPEFLTYFQNEAQLEKSRLLSDRFSAERPKGSFSTLEIQRTEQGDSAMYLCATDHYSYWGETQYFGPGTRLLVL.

This clone was observed once. This chain connects TRBV6-1 to TRBJ1-5, with D unclear. Looked up from germline, CDR1 is MNHNS and CDR2 is SASEGT. The CDR3 loop spans 15 amino acids. Trimming shortened V by 2 bases and J by 1 base, and 9 bases separated the two germline ends. CDR3 nucleotide sequence: TGTGCCAGCAGTGAATCGGGCCTCAGCAATCAGCCCCAGCATTTT. This codes for CASSESGLSNQPQHF.

The J gene is TRBJ2-7, the V gene TRBV6-1, with 8 bases identical to TRBD1. Germline V lookup: CDR1 MNHNS, CDR2 SASEGT. V was pared by 4 bases and J by 2 bases, with 7 bases of the junction left unmatched. The CDR3 loop spans 15 amino acids. CDR3 bases: TGTGCCAGCAGTGCAGGGGGCTTCTCTACCTACGAGCAGTACGTC. Translation gives CASSAGGFSTYEQYV.

This chain links TRBV2 with TRBJ1-5; no reliable D call. The length of the CDR3 is 12 residues. Trimming removed 7 bases from V and 7 bases from J, with 11 bases in between. Germline V gives CDR1 SNHLY, CDR2 FYNNEI. Here the CDR3 reads CASKPEAQPQHF. The CDR3 bases are TGTGCCAGCAAGCCGGAGGCACAGCCCCAGCATTTT.

The chain couples TRBV5-1 to TRBJ1-6, with 8 bases lining up with TRBD1. This CDR3 comprises 15 residues. In germline, CDR1 is SGHRS, CDR2 YFSETQ. Unmatched junction bases numbered 9, after V lost 7 bases and J lost 6 bases. This CDR3 is CASGHGQGGNSPLHF. In nucleotides, the CDR3 is TGCGCCAGCGGCCACGGACAGGGAGGTAATTCACCCCTCCACTTT.

The chain employs TRBV28 and TRBJ1-5, with D possibly matching TRBD1 (6 bases). Germline V CDR1 and CDR2: MDHEN, SYDVKM. V was shortened by 5 bases and J by 11 bases, with 16 bases between the two germline ends. The CDR3 runs to 13 residues. In DNA, the CDR3 is TGTGCCAGCAGTCTCAGGGGAGCCTGGACCCAGCATTTT. Amino acids: CASSLRGAWTQHF.

The J gene is TRBJ1-3, the V gene TRBV29-1; TRBD1 might be the D (5 bases). From germline, CDR1 is SQVTM and CDR2 ANQGSEA. The CDR3 has 15 residues. The V end was cut by 0 bases, the J end by 1 base, with 10 bases between. For the CDR3, the DNA is TGCAGCGTTGAAGATTCGGGGGTATCTGGAAACACCATATATTTT. Its protein is CSVEDSGVSGNTIYF.

Regarding this clone: The same CDR3 also results from other DNA sequences found in this sample. The rearrangement uses TRBV18 and TRBJ2-2; D gene uncertain. V gave up 2 bases and J gave up 3 bases, with 4 bases separating them. CDR1 is KGHSH, CDR2 LQKENI, per germline. The CDR3 extends over 13 amino acids. The CDR3 sequence is CASSPRDTGELFF. CDR3 in DNA: TGTGCCAGCTCACCAAGGGACACCGGGGAGCTGTTTTTT.

The chain carries TRBV4-1 and TRBJ1-4; TRBD1 agrees at 9 bases. V shed 4 bases, J shed 8 bases, and the junction held 8 bases outside the gene matches. The CDR3 totals 15 residues. CDR1 and CDR2 (germline): MGHRA, YSYEKL. Here the CDR3 reads CASSPQDRGNEKLFF. CDR3 nucleotides: TGCGCCAGCAGCCCACAAGACAGGGGGAACGAAAAACTGTTTTTT.

This rearrangement joins TRBV5-1 to TRBJ2-3; 14 bases align to TRBD2. Germline V gene lookup returns CDR1 SGHRS and CDR2 YFSETQ. The V segment lost 0 bases and the J segment 4 bases; nucleotides outside the gene matches: 1. The CDR3 extends over 16 amino acids. CDR3 in amino acids: CASSLGLAGGADTQYF. The CDR3 bases are TGCGCCAGCAGCTTGGGACTAGCGGGGGGGGCAGATACGCAGTATTTT.

A single count supports this clone. The V and J genes are TRBV27 and TRBJ2-3; 13 bases fit TRBD2. Germline V gene data show CDR1 as MNHEY and CDR2 as SMNVEV (reference sequence). The CDR3 runs to 18 residues. The trim removed 4 bases at V and 6 bases at J, leaving 13 bases unmatched. The CDR3 sequence: CASSSLRLAGGSPDTQYF. Here the CDR3 DNA reads TGTGCCAGCAGTTCGCTTCGACTAGCGGGGGGCTCCCCCGATACGCAGTATTTT.

The chain combines TRBV9 with TRBJ2-1; no reliable D call. CDR1 is SGDLS, CDR2 YYNGEE, per germline. Trimming removed 7 bases from V and 2 bases from J, with 10 bases in between. The length of the CDR3 is 13 residues. The DNA for the CDR3 is TGTGCCAGCTCCCCACGAGCCTACAATGAGCAGTTCTTC. This encodes CASSPRAYNEQFF.